These 10 T cell receptor beta chains share one sample of origin, sequenced in a study of shared clonotypes between healthy human individuals. Assay: immunoSEQ multiplex PCR; the TCRdb copy retains only in-frame clones and omits some. The sample carries about a million clones, about 75% recorded once. Input material: memory CD4+ T cells sorted from blood. Subset specified: CD45RA-negative fraction. The receptors derive from a man between 18 and 35 years old in good health.

V usage is TRBV5-1 and J usage is TRBJ2-7, with D perhaps matching TRBD1 or TRBD2 (5 bases each). V gave up 0 bases and J gave up 6 bases, with 16 bases separating them. Germline lookup yields CDR1 SGHRS and CDR2 YFSETQ. This CDR3 has 15 residues. In nucleotides, the CDR3 is TGCGCCAGCAGCTTGGTCTCCCAGGGACCCGCCGAGCAGTACTTC. Its protein is CASSLVSQGPAEQYF.

The chain joins TRBV2 to TRBJ2-5; tentatively, D is TRBD1 (6 bases). Germline CDR1 is SNHLY and CDR2 is FYNNEI. The V end was cut by 6 bases, the J end by 5 bases, with 13 bases between. The CDR3 sequence is 13 residues long. CDR3 bases: TGTGCCAGCAGCCAAGACAGGAGGGAGACCCAGTACTTC. It is translated as CASSQDRRETQYF. Variable domain in full (rest from reference TRBV2 and TRBJ2-5): EPEVTQTPSHQVTQMGQEVILRCVPISNHLYFYWYRQILGQKVEFLVSFYNNEISEKSEIFDDQFSVERPDGSNFTLKIRSTKLEDSAMYFCASSQDRRETQYFGPGTRLLVL.

The chain is built from TRBV5-1 and TRBJ2-3, with D perhaps TRBD1 or TRBD2 (5 bases each). The CDR3 extends over 13 amino acids. Between the trimmed V and J ends, which lost 7 bases and 5 bases, there was a span of 14 bases. The germline CDR1 and CDR2 sequences are SGHRS and YFSETQ. The CDR3: CASWDPSGDTQYF. CDR3 bases: TGCGCCAGCTGGGACCCCTCTGGAGATACGCAGTATTTT.

This clone was detected a few times. The chain carries TRBV5-4 and TRBJ1-1; no reliable D call. The CDR3 is made up of 13 amino acids. Germline V gives CDR1 SGHNT, CDR2 YYREEE (reference sequence). The V end was cut by 2 bases, the J end by 0 bases, with 5 bases between. The CDR3: CASSFLMNTEAFF. CDR3 in DNA: TGTGCCAGCAGCTTCTTAATGAACACTGAAGCTTTCTTT.

A remark on this clone: A read error may account for a junction end that differs from germline. J is TRBJ2-2 and V is TRBV7-7, with 7 bases matching TRBD1. CDR1 and CDR2 (germline): SSHAT, FNYEAQ (reference sequence). The CDR3 spans 16 residues. The CDR3 nucleotides are TGTGCTAGCAGCTCAGACAGGGTGCTGGGCACCGGGGAGCTGTTTTTT. Translating gives CASSSDRVLGTGELFF.

The CDR3: CASSTAGQGAYEQYF. In DNA form, the CDR3 reads TGTGCCAGCAGCACGGCGGGACAGGGGGCCTACGAGCAGTACTTC. The rearrangement links TRBV7-9 to TRBJ2-7; TRBD1 aligns across 11 bases. With V trimmed by 5 bases and J by 2 bases, 5 bases remained unmatched. The CDR3 has 15 residues. Germline V gene lookup returns CDR1 SEHNR and CDR2 FQNEAQ (reference sequence). The full variable domain, rest sourced from reference TRBV7-9 and TRBJ2-7, is DTGVSQNPRHKITKRGQNVTFRCDPISEHNRLYWYRQTLGQGPEFLTYFQNEAQLEKSRLLSDRFSAERPKGSFSTLEIQRTEQGDSAMYLCASSTAGQGAYEQYFGPGTRLTVT.

The rearrangement uses TRBV15 and TRBJ2-1; no definite D call. This CDR3 contains 14 residues. Trimming pared 0 bases from V and 4 bases from J, leaving 7 bases between. Germline V CDR1 and CDR2: LNHNV, YYDKDF (reference sequence). The CDR3 coding sequence is TGTGCCACCAGCAGAGATACTGGGTACAATGAGCAGTTCTTC. The encoded protein is CATSRDTGYNEQFF.

V and J are TRBV27 and TRBJ1-1; TRBD1 is a possible D gene (5 bases). V was shortened by 5 bases and J by 1 base, with 14 bases between the two germline ends. Germline V lookup: CDR1 MNHEY, CDR2 SMNVEV (reference sequence). The CDR3 extends over 15 amino acids. CDR3 DNA sequence: TGTGCCAGCAGTCCCCCGGTGGGGCAGAACACTGAAGCTTTCTTT. Translating gives CASSPPVGQNTEAFF.

The chain employs TRBV30 and TRBJ2-7, with 7 bases lining up with TRBD2. The V gene end was trimmed by 0 bases and the J gene end by 5 bases; junction bases not matched to a gene: 10. Germline assignment: CDR1 GTSNPN and CDR2 SVGIG (reference sequence). This CDR3 contains 15 residues. CDR3: CAWSVGSGPPHEQYF. In DNA form, the CDR3 reads TGTGCCTGGAGTGTAGGTAGCGGGCCTCCCCACGAGCAGTACTTC.

The chain is built from TRBV18 and TRBJ1-1; 7 nucleotides match TRBD1. The germline CDR1 and CDR2 sequences are KGHSH and LQKENI. The length of the CDR3 is 13 residues. The ends lost 4 bases at V and 5 bases at J; junction bases unmatched: 4. This chain's CDR3 is CASSRSGGTEAFF. DNA of the CDR3: TGTGCCAGCTCACGGTCAGGGGGGACTGAAGCTTTCTTT.